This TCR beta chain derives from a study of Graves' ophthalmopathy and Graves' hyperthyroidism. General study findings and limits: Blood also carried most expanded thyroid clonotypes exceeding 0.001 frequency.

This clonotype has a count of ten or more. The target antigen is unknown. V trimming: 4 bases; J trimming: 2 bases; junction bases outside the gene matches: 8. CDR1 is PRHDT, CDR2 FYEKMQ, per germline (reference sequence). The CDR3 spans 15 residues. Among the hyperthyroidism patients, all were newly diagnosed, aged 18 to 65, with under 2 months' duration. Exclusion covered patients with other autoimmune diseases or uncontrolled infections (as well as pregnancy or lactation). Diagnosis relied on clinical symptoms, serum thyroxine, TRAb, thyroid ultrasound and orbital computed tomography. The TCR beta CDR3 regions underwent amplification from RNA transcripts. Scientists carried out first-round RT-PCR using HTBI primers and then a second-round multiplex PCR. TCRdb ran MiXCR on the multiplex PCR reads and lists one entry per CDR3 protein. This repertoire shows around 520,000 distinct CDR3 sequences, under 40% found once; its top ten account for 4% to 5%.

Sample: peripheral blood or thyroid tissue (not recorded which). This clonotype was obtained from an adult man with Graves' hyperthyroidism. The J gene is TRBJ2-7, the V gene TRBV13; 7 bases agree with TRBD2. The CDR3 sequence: CASSSLAGDTYEQYF. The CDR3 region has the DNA TGTGCCAGCAGCTCCTTAGCGGGTGATACCTACGAGCAGTACTTC.